The 7 T cell receptor beta chains in this list originate from one sample, sequenced in a study of radiotherapy plus CTLA-4 blockade in lung cancer. The assay was immunoSEQ multiplex PCR, and TCRdb's table has in-frame clones only and misses some. The data contain some 70,000 clones, roughly 85% of them singletons. Sequencing used peripheral blood, obtained from a patient treated with radiotherapy plus ipilimumab. These receptors were collected from a human donor with non-small cell lung cancer who had a complete response to radiotherapy plus ipilimumab.

The chain joins TRBV6-5 to TRBJ1-2, with 10 bases aligning to TRBD1. CDR1 is MNHEY and CDR2 is SVGAGI in the germline V gene. The length of the CDR3 is 14 residues. The V segment lost 4 bases and the J segment 6 bases; nucleotides outside the gene matches: 5. The CDR3 region is CASSSDRGRDGYTF. The CDR3 DNA reads TGTGCCAGCAGTTCAGACAGGGGGCGGGATGGCTACACCTTC.

This clone was recorded once. V gene TRBV19 combines with J gene TRBJ2-7; possible D gene TRBD2, 6 bases. Trimming removed 6 bases from V and 6 bases from J, with 18 bases in between. This CDR3 is built from 14 residues. Germline CDR1 LNHDA, CDR2 SQIVND (reference sequence). Here the CDR3 reads CASSSIGGVGEQYF. The CDR3 DNA reads as TGTGCCAGTAGCTCAATCGGGGGAGTAGGCGAGCAGTACTTC.

This chain uses TRBV11-2 with TRBJ2-2; 10 nucleotides align to TRBD2. J was trimmed by 4 bases and V by 1 base; bases with no gene match: 3. This CDR3 contains 16 residues. In germline, CDR1 is SGHAT, CDR2 FQNNGV. The CDR3 spells CASSLATSGSTGELFF. The CDR3 DNA follows: TGTGCCAGCAGCTTAGCGACTAGCGGGTCCACCGGGGAGCTGTTTTTT.

The chain is built from TRBV27 and TRBJ2-7; 10 nucleotides agree with TRBD1. The CDR3 runs 15 residues. Per germline, CDR1 MNHEY and CDR2 SMNVEV (reference sequence). V gave up 5 bases and J gave up 2 bases; unmatched junction bases: 6. CDR3 residues: CASSRDRGYTYEQYF. DNA of the CDR3: TGTGCCAGCAGTCGGGACAGGGGTTATACCTACGAGCAGTACTTC.

This clone was seen a few times. The chain recombines TRBV7-2 with TRBJ1-5; D call uncertain. The V end was cut by 6 bases, the J end by 5 bases, with 8 bases between. The CDR3 totals 12 residues. Per the germline V gene, CDR1 is SGHTA and CDR2 is FQGNSA. CDR3: CASSFSYQPQHF. CDR3 nucleotides: TGTGCCAGCAGTTTTTCCTATCAGCCCCAGCATTTT.

The chain has TRBV19 and TRBJ1-2; 9 bases are shared with TRBD1. This CDR3 spans 13 amino acids. Germline V gives CDR1 LNHDA, CDR2 SQIVND (reference sequence). With 8 bases clipped from V and 8 bases from J, the junction kept 9 bases outside the gene matches. The CDR3 sequence is CASWTGEAAGYTF. In DNA, the CDR3 is TGTGCCAGTTGGACAGGGGAGGCCGCAGGCTACACCTTC.

This clone was detected a few times. This rearrangement joins TRBV9 to TRBJ2-1; TRBD2 agrees at 10 bases. The V and J ends lost 4 bases and 8 bases, in that order; junction bases with no gene match: 9. Per the germline V gene, CDR1 is SGDLS and CDR2 is YYNGEE. The CDR3 is made up of 15 amino acids. The CDR3 sequence: CASSIGAAGGHEQFF. As DNA, the CDR3 is TGTGCCAGCAGCATCGGGGCAGCGGGGGGGCATGAGCAGTTCTTC.